The T cell receptor (beta chain) described here comes from a study of blood T cell repertoires in COVID-19 (dated by TCRdb to about 2020). Turning to the overall study: Collaborator samples came from the United States, Italy and Spain and covered acute and convalescent phases of COVID-19. Nearly every sample came with metadata listing a de-identified subject ID, COVID-19 status, age in years and sex. HLA class I and class II types, where available, came from metadata supplied by the sample provider rather than from assay-based typing. Samples were obtained from the ongoing ImmuneRACE study (first 160 participants) and from some 1,300 subjects provided by 6 global collaborators. Subjects who had been exposed to COVID-19, were actively infected with it, or had recovered from it provided the deeply sampled blood TCRbeta repertoires that made up the dataset. The prospective study material was composed of cDNA or gDNA derived from T cells, B-cell-depleted T cells, or PBMCs. The repertoires were released in a freely available public database intended as a resource for research on the immune response to SARS-CoV-2. The full study reports these points: Clinical and demographic metadata were provided uncurated, with the amount varying by source and participant.

Whole blood was collected in K2EDTA tubes by collaborating institutions according to the institutions' own protocols. Collaborator samples were shipped for TCRbeta analysis as frozen whole blood, isolated PBMCs, or DNA extracted from either sample type. The immunoSEQ Assay, a bias-controlled multiplex PCR, was used to amplify TCRbeta CDR3 regions from genomic DNA. In the source study's methods: The number of nucleated cells in each sample was estimated from the amplification of reference gene primers within the assay. To quantify the absolute abundance of each unique TCRbeta CDR3 rearrangement, sequence reads were collapsed and filtered. For each sample, productive Simpson clonality was calculated as the square root of Simpson's diversity index over productive rearrangements. TCRdb retrieved this table from immuneACCESS and kept in-frame rearrangements only. Not all clones are present; in checked studies, unresolved V genes account for under half, and no reason is known for the remainder. The V and J calls and the clone size are those of that table, but D and trimming were determined from the DNA. The sample contains about 270,000 clones, around 90% of them found a single time. The top ten constitute roughly 2.2% of the sample.

To note about this clone: Its antigen has not been determined. No base-level quality is on record; no much larger clone is a single base apart. Other DNA sequences from this sample encode an identical CDR3 as well.

The CDR3, cysteine through phenylalanine, is 13 amino acids long. Only the CDR3 portion is preserved as DNA: 39 bases, with reading frame beginning at the first base. V is cut by 1 base and J by 4 bases, and the space between the germline ends is 8 bases. CDR1 and CDR2 were assigned from the germline V gene as SGHAT and FQNNGV. Sequencing was done on a sample of peripheral blood. The TCR sequence derives from a man aged 50-59 years with acute or convalescent COVID-19. The chain couples TRBV11-2 to TRBJ2-7; TRBD2 might be the D gene, on 6 matching bases. The CDR3 protein: CASSLAGVYEQYF. The DNA sequence is TGTGCCAGCAGCTTAGCGGGGGTATACGAGCAGTACTTC.